This TCR beta chain was identified in a study of T cells in Graves' hyperthyroidism and ophthalmopathy. CDR1 is SGDLS and CDR2 is YYNGEE in the germline V gene. CDR3 length equals 16 residues. V was clipped by 2 bases and J by 2 bases; unmatched bases: 8. The CDR3 regions of TCR beta were amplified from RNA transcripts. TCR CDR3 underwent first-round RT-PCR with the HTBI primer set. MiXCR was run by TCRdb on the multiplex PCR reads, yielding one entry per CDR3 protein. The table records approximately 690,000 distinct CDR3 sequences, 14% of them present only once. Study results and caveats: A model of 13 V-J features distinguished ophthalmopathy from stable hyperthyroidism. The blood repertoire included most of the expanded thyroid clonotypes above 0.001.

This clonotype has only a few counts. Its antigen is not known. This clonotype was obtained from a woman between 50 and 59 years old with Graves' ophthalmopathy. The V gene is TRBV9, the J gene TRBJ2-7, with 9 nucleotides matching TRBD2. The source material was blood. The CDR3 protein is CASSVQAGGVPYEQYF. CDR3 nucleotide sequence: TGTGCCAGCAGCGTCCAGGCGGGAGGGGTACCCTACGAGCAGTACTTC.